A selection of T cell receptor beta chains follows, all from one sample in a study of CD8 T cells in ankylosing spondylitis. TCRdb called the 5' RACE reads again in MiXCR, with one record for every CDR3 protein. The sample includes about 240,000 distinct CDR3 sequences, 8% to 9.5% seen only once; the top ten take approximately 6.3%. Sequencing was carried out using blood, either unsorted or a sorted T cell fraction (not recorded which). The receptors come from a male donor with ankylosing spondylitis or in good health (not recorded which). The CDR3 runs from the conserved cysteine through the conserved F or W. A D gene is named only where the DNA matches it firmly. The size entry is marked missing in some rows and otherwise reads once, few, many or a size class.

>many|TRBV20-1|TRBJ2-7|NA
CSAHREMGYEQYF
TGCAGTGCTCATCGGGAGATGGGGTACGAGCAGTACTTC
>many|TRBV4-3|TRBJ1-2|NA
CASSQGMGGESYGYTF
TGCGCCAGCAGCCAAGGGATGGGGGGCGAAAGCTATGGCTACACCTTC
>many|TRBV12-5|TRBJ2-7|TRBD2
CASGLVAGGGQYF
TGTGCTAGTGGTTTGGTTGCGGGAGGAGGACAGTACTTC
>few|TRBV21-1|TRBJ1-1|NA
CASIHESNTEAFF
TGTGCCAGCATCCATGAGTCGAACACTGAAGCTTTCTTT
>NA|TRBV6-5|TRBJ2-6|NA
CASSYSPGKGSGANVLTF
TGTGCCAGCAGTTACTCTCCAGGGAAAGGCTCTGGGGCCAACGTCCTGACTTTC
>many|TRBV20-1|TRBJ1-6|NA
CSARDHGPRNSPLHF
TGCAGTGCTAGAGATCACGGACCGCGGAATTCACCCCTCCACTTT
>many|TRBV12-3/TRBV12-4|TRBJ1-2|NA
CASNPLPGGYTF
TGTGCCAGCAACCCCCTTCCAGGGGGCTACACCTTC
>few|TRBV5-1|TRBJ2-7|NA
CASSPSQGNYEQYF
TGCGCCAGCAGCCCTTCGCAGGGAAACTACGAGCAGTACTTC
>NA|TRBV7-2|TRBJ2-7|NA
CASSHPNYEQYF
TGTGCCAGCAGCCACCCTAACTACGAGCAGTACTTC
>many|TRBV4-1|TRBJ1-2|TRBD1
CASSHPGRSRGDGYTF
TGCGCCAGCAGCCACCCTGGGAGGAGCAGGGGGGATGGCTACACCTTC
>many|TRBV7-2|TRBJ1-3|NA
CASSLALRQPFGNTIYF
TGTGCCAGCAGCTTAGCCCTGAGGCAGCCCTTTGGAAACACCATATATTTT
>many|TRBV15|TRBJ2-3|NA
CATSPAGDTQYF
TGTGCCACCAGTCCGGCTGGGGATACGCAGTATTTT
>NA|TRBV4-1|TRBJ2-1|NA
CASSQGGVGNEQFF
TGCGCCAGCAGCCAAGGAGGCGTTGGCAATGAGCAGTTCTTC
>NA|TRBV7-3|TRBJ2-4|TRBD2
CASSTEPGRENIQYF
TGTGCCAGCAGCACGGAGCCCGGGAGGGAAAACATTCAGTACTTC
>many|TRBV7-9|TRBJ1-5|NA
CASSPPGNQPQHF
TGTGCCAGCAGCCCCCCCGGCAATCAGCCCCAGCATTTT